A single sample is the source of the 5 T cell receptor beta chains below, sequenced in a study of CD8 T cells in ankylosing spondylitis. Each CDR3 protein gets one entry after TCRdb re-called the 5' RACE reads with MiXCR. Of approximately 42,000 distinct CDR3 sequences in the sample, just under 4% are singletons; the top ten hold 4% to 4.5%. Sample: blood, either unsorted or a sorted T cell fraction (not recorded which). Receptor source: a female donor with ankylosing spondylitis or in good health (not recorded which).

There are many counts of this clonotype. V usage is TRBV9 and J usage is TRBJ2-3, with D possibly TRBD2 on 7 matching bases. This CDR3 is built from 14 residues. Trimming removed 0 bases at V and 5 bases at J, with 10 bases between. Germline V gene sequence: CDR1 SGDLS, CDR2 YYNGEE. The CDR3 DNA is TGTGCCAGCAGCGTAGAGGGGGGGGGAGATACGCAGTATTTT. As protein: CASSVEGGGDTQYF.

This clonotype was recorded at least ten times. This chain joins TRBV9 and TRBJ1-1, with D unclear. Germline-derived CDR1 and CDR2 are SGDLS and YYNGEE. V lost 2 bases and J 4 bases, leaving 9 bases between the germline ends. There are 13 residues in the CDR3. CDR3 DNA: TGTGCCAGCAGCGTGGGAGGGTTCACTGAAGCTTTCTTT. Translated, it gives CASSVGGFTEAFF. Complete variable domain (other parts from reference TRBV9 and TRBJ1-1): DSGVTQTPKHLITATGQRVTLRCSPRSGDLSVYWYQQSLDQGLQFLIQYYNGEERAKGNILERFSAQQFPDLHSELNLSSLELGDSALYFCASSVGGFTEAFFGQGTRLTVV.

This clonotype was seen ten or more times. This chain links TRBV9 with TRBJ2-3, with D unclear. The CDR3 runs to 15 residues. Germline V gene data show CDR1 as SGDLS and CDR2 as YYNGEE. The V end was cut by 3 bases, the J end by 0 bases, with 11 bases between. CDR3 sequence reads: CASSDRAFSTDTQYF. The CDR3 DNA sequence: TGTGCCAGCAGCGACCGGGCCTTTAGCACAGATACGCAGTATTTT. Supplemented by reference TRBV9 and TRBJ2-3, the full variable domain reads DSGVTQTPKHLITATGQRVTLRCSPRSGDLSVYWYQQSLDQGLQFLIQYYNGEERAKGNILERFSAQQFPDLHSELNLSSLELGDSALYFCASSDRAFSTDTQYFGPGTRLTVL.

This clonotype was detected many times. The chain recombines TRBV9 with TRBJ2-1, with 10 nucleotides matching TRBD2. The CDR3 is 16 residues long. Per the germline V gene, CDR1 is SGDLS and CDR2 is YYNGEE. V trimming: 4 bases; J trimming: 4 bases; junction bases outside the gene matches: 8. Here the CDR3 reads CASSPASGGEYNEQFF. CDR3 sequence (DNA): TGTGCCAGCAGCCCGGCTAGCGGGGGTGAATACAATGAGCAGTTCTTC.

The table lists this clonotype with a few counts. The genes are TRBV9 and TRBJ2-5; a possible D gene is TRBD1 (5 bases). This CDR3 spans 14 amino acids. Trimming pared 3 bases from V and 2 bases from J, leaving 11 bases between. Looked up from germline, CDR1 is SGDLS and CDR2 is YYNGEE. The CDR3 DNA is TGTGCCAGCAGCGCCACGGCAGGGCAAGAGACCCAGTACTTC. This sequence encodes CASSATAGQETQYF.